What follows are 27 T cell receptor beta chains derived from one specimen sequenced in a study of Ad26.COV2.S vaccination and SARS-CoV-2 variants. The table came from immunoSEQ multiplex PCR; TCRdb's copy has only in-frame clones and leaves some out. Found here are about 280,000 clones, around 87% of them singletons; the top ten hold around 3%. Treatment reported: around 19 received Ad26.COV2.S at low or high dose, single or two shots; about 5 received placebo; per-sample allocation not given. Sampling happened 63 days after the first vaccine or placebo injection. The sequencing here drew on peripheral blood, taken in a trial of Ad26.COV2.S vaccine versus placebo. The source is a person between 18 and 65 years old who received the Ad26.COV2.S COVID-19 vaccine or a placebo.

V gene TRBV19 combines with J gene TRBJ1-1, with TRBD1 matching over 9 bases. The CDR3 covers 14 residues. Trimming removed 6 bases from V and 10 bases from J; junction bases left unmatched: 12. Germline assignment: CDR1 LNHDA and CDR2 SQIVND (reference sequence). The CDR3 region has the DNA TGTGCCAGTAGGGACCAACAGGGGGCTCTGGGAGCTTTCTTT. Protein sequence: CASRDQQGALGAFF.

The gene calls are TRBV2 and TRBJ2-1; D gene uncertain. V gave up 6 bases and J gave up 1 base, with 7 bases separating them. Germline CDR1 and CDR2: SNHLY and FYNNEI. This CDR3 is built from 13 residues. The CDR3 DNA follows: TGTGCCAGCAGCGATAGGTCCTACAATGAGCAGTTCTTC. Amino acid sequence: CASSDRSYNEQFF.

The chain recombines TRBV11-2 with TRBJ1-2, with a weak D call TRBD1 (6 bases). Deletions cut 4 bases from V and 5 bases from J, with 11 bases between. The germline gives CDR1 SGHAT, CDR2 FQNNGV. The CDR3 length is 13 residues. CDR3 residues: CASSSGTSYGYTF. The CDR3 DNA is TGTGCCAGCAGCTCCGGGACATCGTATGGCTACACCTTC.

This clone was counted a single time. The chain joins TRBV5-6 to TRBJ1-2; 9 bases agree with TRBD1. The germline V gene encodes CDR1 SGHDT and CDR2 YYEEEE. V shed 1 base and J 6 bases; nucleotides not matched to a gene: 1. The CDR3 loop spans 13 amino acids. The CDR3 protein is CASSLRDRDGYTF. CDR3 nucleotides: TGTGCCAGCAGCTTGAGGGACAGGGATGGCTACACCTTC.

J is TRBJ1-2 and V is TRBV29-1, with 9 positions matching TRBD1. J gave up 4 bases and V 3 bases, and 6 bases lay outside the gene matches. The CDR3 covers 14 residues. The germline CDR1 and CDR2 sequences are SQVTM and ANQGSEA. CDR3 coding DNA: TGCAGCGTTGAGGAAATGACAGGGGGCTATGGCTACACCTTC. As protein: CSVEEMTGGYGYTF.

This chain uses TRBV11-1 with TRBJ1-2; 10 nucleotides line up with TRBD1. This CDR3 comprises 14 residues. The J segment lost 4 bases and the V segment lost 1 base, leaving 0 bases of the junction unmatched. Germline-derived CDR1 and CDR2 are SGHAT and FQDESV (reference sequence). CDR3 sequence: CASSLGQGAYGYTF. CDR3 sequence (DNA): TGTGCCAGCAGCTTAGGACAGGGGGCCTATGGCTACACCTTC. Using reference TRBV11-1 and TRBJ1-2 for the parts outside the CDR3, the full variable domain is EAEVAQSPRYKITEKSQAVAFWCDPISGHATLYWYRQILGQGPELLVQFQDESVVDDSQLPKDRFSAERLKGVDSTLKIQPAELGDSAMYLCASSLGQGAYGYTFGSGTRLTVV.

This clone has a handful of counts. The J gene is TRBJ1-1, the V gene TRBV20-1; no clear D. The length of the CDR3 is 10 residues. Germline lookup yields CDR1 DFQATT and CDR2 SNEGSKA (reference sequence). DNA for the CDR3: TGCAAGACCCCGAACACTGAAGCTTTCTTT. Encoded protein: CKTPNTEAFF.

V and J are TRBV4-1 and TRBJ1-3; D is uncertain. Germline CDR1 is MGHRA and CDR2 is YSYEKL. Trimming removed 0 bases from V and 0 bases from J, with 12 bases in between. The CDR3 covers 17 residues. In DNA, the CDR3 is TGCGCCAGCAGCCAAGACACAGTGTCTCTCTCTGGAAACACCATATATTTT. Protein sequence: CASSQDTVSLSGNTIYF.

The chain joins TRBV12-2 to TRBJ2-7; the listed D gene, TRBD2, was not tested against the DNA. TRBV12-2 is annotated as a pseudogene. The length of the CDR3 is 21 residues. The CDR3 region is CASRLARGQRDSGRAVYEQYF. The CDR3 DNA sequence: TGTGCAAGTCGCTTAGCGCGGGGGCAGCGCGATAGCGGGAGGGCCGTCTACGAGCAGTACTTC.

The chain recombines TRBV6-5 with TRBJ2-7; no reliable D call. Germline loops: CDR1 MNHEY, CDR2 SVGAGI. The germline V and J ends were trimmed by 8 bases and 1 base, with 18 bases remaining between them. This CDR3 has 15 amino acids. CDR3 loop: CASRFLFDHSYEQYF. DNA for the CDR3: TGTGCCAGCCGTTTCCTCTTCGACCATTCCTACGAGCAGTACTTC.

The chain is built from TRBV4-2 and TRBJ1-1, with D perhaps matching TRBD1 (5 bases). The CDR3 loop spans 14 amino acids. The V gene's germline CDR1 is LGHNA and CDR2 YNFKEQ. Trimming took off 0 bases at V and 5 bases at J, with 10 bases between the two ends. Here the CDR3 reads CASSQDYGGTEAFF. For the CDR3, the DNA is TGTGCCAGCAGCCAAGATTACGGGGGGACTGAAGCTTTCTTT.

The gene calls are TRBV7-3 and TRBJ1-1, with 10 bases matching TRBD1. CDR1 SGHTA and CDR2 FQGTGA come from the germline V gene. The CDR3 loop spans 14 amino acids. The trim removed 4 bases at V and 3 bases at J, leaving 2 bases unmatched. For the CDR3, the DNA is TGTGCCAGCAGCTGGACAGGGGGAGACACTGAAGCTTTCTTT. Translating gives CASSWTGGDTEAFF.

This clone was counted a few times. V and J are TRBV18 and TRBJ2-7; D may match TRBD1 or TRBD2 (5 bases each). The CDR3 extends over 15 amino acids. V shed 5 bases and J shed 7 bases, with 21 bases lying between them. Germline V gives CDR1 KGHSH, CDR2 LQKENI. The CDR3, as DNA: TGTGCCAGCTCAGCCCAAAAACCCGGGGCCGGGGAGCAGTACTTC. This codes for CASSAQKPGAGEQYF.

This rearrangement joins TRBV30 to TRBJ1-1; a possible D gene is TRBD1 (5 bases). CDR1 GTSNPN and CDR2 SVGIG come from the germline V gene (reference sequence). V shed 2 bases and J shed 5 bases, with 27 bases lying between them. The CDR3 loop spans 18 amino acids. CDR3 protein: CAWSQVSGDPLSRTEAFF. The CDR3 nucleotides read TGTGCCTGGAGTCAAGTGTCTGGGGACCCACTTTCACGGACTGAAGCTTTCTTT.

The chain is built from TRBV11-3 and TRBJ1-1; D remains ambiguous. CDR1 SGHNT and CDR2 YENEEA come from the germline V gene. V was trimmed by 0 bases and J by 1 base, leaving 3 bases between them. The CDR3 covers 13 residues. CDR3 DNA sequence: TGTGCCAGCAGCTTAGATTGGAACACTGAAGCTTTCTTT. Its protein product is CASSLDWNTEAFF.

This chain connects TRBV11-2 to TRBJ2-7; 7 bases align to TRBD2. This CDR3 contains 15 residues. Losses at the gene ends were 2 bases for V and 1 base for J; bases not matched to a gene: 5. Germline CDR1 reads SGHAT; CDR2 reads FQNNGV. CDR3 sequence: CASSLWEGYSYEQYF. The CDR3 bases are TGTGCCAGCAGCTTATGGGAGGGCTATTCCTACGAGCAGTACTTC.

The rearrangement joins TRBV9 to TRBJ2-7; 12 bases are a match to TRBD1. The germline V gene has CDR1 SGDLS and CDR2 YYNGEE. CDR3 length: 18 residues. Trimming removed 0 bases from V and 10 bases from J; junction bases left unmatched: 17. CDR3 protein: CASSVESGTGGGNRQQYF. The CDR3, as DNA: TGTGCCAGCAGCGTAGAATCCGGGACAGGGGGCGGCAATCGGCAACAGTACTTC. Drawing the rest from reference TRBV9 and TRBJ2-7, the complete variable domain is DSGVTQTPKHLITATGQRVTLRCSPRSGDLSVYWYQQSLDQGLQFLIQYYNGEERAKGNILERFSAQQFPDLHSELNLSSLELGDSALYFCASSVESGTGGGNRQQYFGPGTRLTVT.

This rearrangement joins TRBV18 to TRBJ1-1, with D unresolved. This CDR3 comprises 18 residues. V was pared by 3 bases and J by 2 bases, with 22 bases between. Germline loops: CDR1 KGHSH, CDR2 LQKENI. CDR3 DNA: TGTGCCAGCTCACCCGAATTCTATTGGCAGGACCCAAACACTGAAGCTTTCTTT. Translation: CASSPEFYWQDPNTEAFF.

This clone was observed a handful of times. The chain's CDR3 is CASSLRGTSGYTF. The CDR3 DNA reads as TGTGCCAGCAGTTTAAGGGGGACGTCTGGCTACACCTTC. The chain employs TRBV12-3 or TRBV12-4 and TRBJ1-2; D possibly corresponds to TRBD1 (6 bases). V shed 2 bases and J shed 7 bases, with 11 bases lying between them. The CDR3 covers 13 residues.

This chain connects TRBV25-1 to TRBJ1-2; TRBD1 might be the D (5 bases). Germline V CDR1 and CDR2: MGHDK, SYGVNS. CDR3 length equals 13 residues. Trimming cost V 0 bases and J 7 bases, with 9 bases left between them. This chain's CDR3 is CASSEYLGAGYTF. CDR3 bases: TGTGCCAGCAGTGAATATTTAGGGGCTGGCTACACCTTC.

The J gene is TRBJ1-1, the V gene TRBV15, with D possibly TRBD1 on 5 matching bases. V was shortened by 1 base and J by 3 bases, with 6 bases between the two germline ends. Germline V lookup: CDR1 LNHNV, CDR2 YYDKDF (reference sequence). CDR3 length equals 13 residues. As DNA, the CDR3 is TGTGCCACCAGCAGAGGACAGTACACTGAAGCTTTCTTT. It encodes CATSRGQYTEAFF.

This clone was counted only a few times. This chain connects TRBV29-1 to TRBJ1-1; 7 nucleotides line up with TRBD1. V lost 6 bases, J lost 6 bases, and 7 bases stayed unmatched. CDR1 is SQVTM and CDR2 is ANQGSEA in the germline V gene. This CDR3 comprises 12 residues. CDR3 protein: CSVSGGGPEAFF. The CDR3 DNA is TGCAGCGTGTCAGGAGGGGGCCCTGAAGCTTTCTTT.

In its sample, this clone was seen a few times. This chain links TRBV3-1 (or the pseudogene TRBV3-2) with TRBJ1-6; unclear D gene. The length of the CDR3 is 15 residues. Looked up from germline, CDR1 is LGHDT and CDR2 is YNNKEL (reference sequence). The ends were cut back, 0 bases at V and 4 bases at J, with 7 bases in the middle. This chain's CDR3 is CASSQEAVYNSPLHF. The CDR3 DNA is TGTGCCAGCAGCCAAGAAGCAGTTTATAATTCACCCCTCCACTTT.

The chain uses TRBV18 and TRBJ2-3, with 10 bases aligning to TRBD2. After removal of 2 bases from V and 1 base from J, the junction contained 6 bases not matched to a gene. The CDR3 has 17 residues. Germline V gene sequence: CDR1 KGHSH, CDR2 LQKENI. The CDR3 sequence: CASSPGLAGDGTDTQYF. In DNA form, the CDR3 reads TGTGCCAGCTCACCAGGTCTAGCGGGGGACGGCACAGATACGCAGTATTTT.

The chain is built from TRBV10-3 and TRBJ1-3; 7 positions agree with TRBD1. From germline, CDR1 is ENHRY and CDR2 SYGVKD. This CDR3 is built from 15 residues. V lost 3 bases, J lost 2 bases, and 4 bases stayed unmatched. This chain's CDR3 is CAISDTGVAGNTIYF. CDR3 bases: TGTGCCATCAGTGACACAGGGGTGGCTGGAAACACCATATATTTT.

In DNA form, the CDR3 reads TGCGCCAGCAGCCAGGGAGGACAGACCTACGAGCAGTACTTC. Translating gives CASSQGGQTYEQYF. The chain has TRBV4-1 and TRBJ2-7, with D perhaps TRBD1 or TRBD2 (6 bases each). Germline V gene lookup returns CDR1 MGHRA and CDR2 YSYEKL. This CDR3 comprises 14 residues. Trimming removed 3 bases from V and 2 bases from J, with 11 bases in between.

This chain joins TRBV23-1 and TRBJ1-2; unclear D gene. TRBV23-1 is assigned to the ORF class and has an uncertain function. This CDR3 has 10 amino acids. Trimming left V 6 bases short and J 6 bases short, with 5 bases between. The CDR3 coding sequence is TGCGCCAGCAGGGGTAATGGCTACACCTTC. Translation: CASRGNGYTF.